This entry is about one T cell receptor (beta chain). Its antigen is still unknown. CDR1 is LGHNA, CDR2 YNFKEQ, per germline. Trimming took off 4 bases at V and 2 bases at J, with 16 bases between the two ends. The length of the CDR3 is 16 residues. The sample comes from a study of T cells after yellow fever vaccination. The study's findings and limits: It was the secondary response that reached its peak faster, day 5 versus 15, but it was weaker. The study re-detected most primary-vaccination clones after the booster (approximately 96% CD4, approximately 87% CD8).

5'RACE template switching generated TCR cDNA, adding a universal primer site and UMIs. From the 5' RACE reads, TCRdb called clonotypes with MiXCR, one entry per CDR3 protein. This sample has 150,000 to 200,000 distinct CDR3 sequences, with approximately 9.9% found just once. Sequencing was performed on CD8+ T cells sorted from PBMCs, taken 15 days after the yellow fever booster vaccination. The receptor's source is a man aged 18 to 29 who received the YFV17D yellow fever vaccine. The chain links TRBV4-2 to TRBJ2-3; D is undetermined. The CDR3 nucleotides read TGTGCCAGCAGCCCTCTATGGGTCTTAGCCACAGATACGCAGTATTTT. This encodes CASSPLWVLATDTQYF.